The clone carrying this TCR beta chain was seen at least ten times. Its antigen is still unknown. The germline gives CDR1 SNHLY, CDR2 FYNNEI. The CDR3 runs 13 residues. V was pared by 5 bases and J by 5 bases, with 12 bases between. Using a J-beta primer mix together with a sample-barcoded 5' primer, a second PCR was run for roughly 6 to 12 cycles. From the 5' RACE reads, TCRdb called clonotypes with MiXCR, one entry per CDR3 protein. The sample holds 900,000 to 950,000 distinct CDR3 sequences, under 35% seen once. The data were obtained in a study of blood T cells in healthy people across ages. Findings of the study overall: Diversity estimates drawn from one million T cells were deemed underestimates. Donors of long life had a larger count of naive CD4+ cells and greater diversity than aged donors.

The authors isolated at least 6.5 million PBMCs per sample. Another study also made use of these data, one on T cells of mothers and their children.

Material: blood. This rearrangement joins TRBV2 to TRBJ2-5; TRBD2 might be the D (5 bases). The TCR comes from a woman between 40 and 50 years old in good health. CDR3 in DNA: TGTGCCAGCAGTCGTGAGCGGATCGAGACCCAGTACTTC. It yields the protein CASSRERIETQYF.